Reported below is one T cell receptor (beta chain). The target antigen is unknown. The CDR3 loop spans 14 amino acids. The V gene lost 4 bases and the J gene lost 6 bases, with 15 bases spanning the gap. CDR1 and CDR2 (germline): SGHTA, FQGNSA. Before the COVID-19 pandemic, during about 2011-2019, CD4+ T cells were taken from unexposed donors. Isolation of CD4+ T cells took place after about eleven days in culture. Unexposed-donor CD4+ T cells were probed with SARS-CoV-2 S/N and four cold-coronavirus spikes, cells permitting. The sample is drawn from a study of CD4 T cells in relation to SARS-CoV-2 and coronaviruses. The method was immunoSEQ multiplex PCR; TCRdb's version includes in-frame clones alone and lacks a portion of them. Found here are some 22,000 clones, roughly 74% of them singletons; the top ten hold approximately 15%. General study points: Crossreactivity was assessed only for spike protein, not other viral proteins. SARS-CoV-2-driven expansion was significantly weaker in crossreactive than monoreactive clones. Roughly 65% of donors had memory CD4+ clonotypes crossrecognizing SARS-CoV-2 and common cold coronavirus spike.

What was sequenced was CD4+ T cells from PBMCs, cultured in vitro. The chain employs TRBV7-2 and TRBJ1-2, with D possibly TRBD1 on 6 matching bases. The sequence came from a human donor in good health. The CDR3 reads CASSYYLHRDGYTF. The CDR3 nucleotides are TGTGCCAGCAGCTACTACCTCCACAGGGATGGCTACACCTTC.